The following is a TCR beta chain sequence with its context. The record originates from a study of T cell responses to AZD1222 COVID-19 vaccine. TCRdb keeps only in-frame clones here, not all; method: immunoSEQ multiplex PCR. The top ten hold 2.9% of the sample, which has more than 85,000 clones, around 93% seen once. Looked up from germline, CDR1 is SEHNR and CDR2 is FQNEAQ (reference sequence). There are 15 residues in the CDR3. V dropped 2 bases and J dropped 0 bases, with 10 bases sitting between them. The clonotype originates from an adult who received the AZD1222 COVID-19 vaccine. The sequences come from peripheral blood, collected 28 days after the second AZD1222 dose. The chain combines TRBV7-9 with TRBJ2-5, with TRBD2 as a possible D gene (6 bases). Written as DNA, the CDR3 is TGTGCCAGCAGCTTATTTTGGGGGGACCAAGAGACCCAGTACTTC. The encoded protein is CASSLFWGDQETQYF.